A single TCR beta chain is shown here with its context. The antigen remains unidentified. This entry belongs to a study of CD8 T cells in ankylosing spondylitis. Whole-study findings and limits: Made up of fewer than 10 highly homologous variants, a TCR beta motif appeared characteristic of ankylosing spondylitis blood. Clones linked with disease were CD8+ and fairly uncommon in the peripheral blood. Researchers reportedly found disease-linked clones significantly enriched in matched ankylosing spondylitis synovial fluid.

In TCRdb, the 5' RACE reads were re-called with MiXCR into one record per CDR3 protein. The repertoire includes 120,000 to 150,000 distinct CDR3 sequences, more than 7% of them detected once, and more than 7% sits in the top ten. The germline V and J ends were trimmed by 1 base and 5 bases, with 14 bases remaining between them. CDR3 length: 15 amino acids. Germline lookup yields CDR1 SGHTA and CDR2 FQGNSA. This chain uses TRBV7-2 with TRBJ2-5; D ambiguous. Sequenced input: synovial fluid, either unsorted or a sorted T cell fraction (not recorded which). This clonotype was sampled from a male donor with ankylosing spondylitis. The CDR3 DNA sequence: TGTGCCAGCAGCTTAGTTATGGGCAGTGGGGAGACCCAGTACTTC. It encodes CASSLVMGSGETQYF.